This entry is about one T cell receptor (beta chain). Its antigen remains unknown. The germline V and J ends were trimmed by 5 bases and 3 bases, with 13 bases remaining between them. Germline V lookup: CDR1 MDHEN, CDR2 SYDVKM. The length of the CDR3 is 14 residues. This sample was taken from a study of blood T cells in healthy people across ages. Study observations and caveats: Diversity of TCR beta per million T cells declined in a roughly linear way with age. When set beside aged donors, long-lived donors presented more naive CD4+ cells and higher diversity.

Then a second PCR, running about 6 to 11 cycles, was carried out with a sample-barcoded 5' primer and a J-beta primer mix. TCRdb re-called the 5' RACE reads with MiXCR, one entry per CDR3 protein. The table shows about 640,000 distinct CDR3 sequences, with around three fifths occurring only once. The J gene is TRBJ1-1, the V gene TRBV28; D remains unclear. This clonotype was obtained from a man aged 55-75 years in good health. Sequencing was carried out using blood. The CDR3 region is CASSPKMRYTEAFF. CDR3 DNA sequence: TGTGCCAGCAGTCCTAAAATGAGGTACACTGAAGCTTTCTTT. Drawing the rest from reference TRBV28 and TRBJ1-1, the complete variable domain is DVKVTQSSRYLVKRTGEKVFLECVQDMDHENMFWYRQDPGLGLRLIYFSYDVKMKEKGDIPEGYSVSREKKERFSLILESASTNQTSMYLCASSPKMRYTEAFFGQGTRLTVV.